These T cell receptor beta chains were read from a single sample in a study of T cells in Graves' hyperthyroidism and ophthalmopathy. TCRdb fed the multiplex PCR reads into MiXCR, producing one record per CDR3 protein. The data contain about 600,000 distinct CDR3 sequences, approximately 15% of them singletons. The sample consisted of blood. The origin of the receptors is a woman aged 18-35 years with Graves' ophthalmopathy. CDR3s include the opening cysteine and the closing phenylalanine or tryptophan. The order of the fields is D gene, clone size, V gene, J gene, CDR3 DNA, CDR3 protein. A D gene is named only where the DNA matches it firmly. Size is omitted from some rows. Given values are once, few, many or a class for expanded clones.

d_gene: NA
abundance: many
v_gene: TRBV6-1
j_gene: TRBJ1-2
CDR3nt: TGTGCCAGCTCTAACTATGGCTACACCTTC
CDR3aa: CASSNYGYTF

d_gene: NA
abundance: many
v_gene: TRBV7-9
j_gene: TRBJ1-2
CDR3nt: TGTGCCAGCAGCCCTACGGACAACGTCTATGGCTACACCTTC
CDR3aa: CASSPTDNVYGYTF

d_gene: TRBD2
abundance: NA
v_gene: TRBV9
j_gene: TRBJ2-6
CDR3nt: TGTGCCAGCAGCGTAGGGACTAGCGGGAGCTCTGGGGCCAACGTCCTGACTTTC
CDR3aa: CASSVGTSGSSGANVLTF

d_gene: NA
abundance: NA
v_gene: TRBV27
j_gene: TRBJ2-1
CDR3nt: TGTGCCAGCAGTCCGGTTCCGTCGGGCTCCTACAATGAGCAGTTCTTC
CDR3aa: CASSPVPSGSYNEQFF

d_gene: TRBD1
abundance: many
v_gene: TRBV7-9
j_gene: TRBJ2-7
CDR3nt: TGTGCCAGCAACCCTATTCCTGGACAGGGTAGCACCTACGAGCAGTACTTC
CDR3aa: CASNPIPGQGSTYEQYF

d_gene: NA
abundance: many
v_gene: TRBV6-6
j_gene: TRBJ1-5
CDR3nt: TGTGCCAGCAGTTACTCGGGGAACCTCAATCAGCCCCAGCATTTT
CDR3aa: CASSYSGNLNQPQHF

d_gene: TRBD1
abundance: few
v_gene: TRBV12-3/TRBV12-4
j_gene: TRBJ2-5
CDR3nt: TGTGCCAGCAGTTTTTATGGGACAGGGGATAAGACCCAGTACTTC
CDR3aa: CASSFYGTGDKTQYF

d_gene: TRBD1
abundance: many
v_gene: TRBV5-8
j_gene: TRBJ1-2
CDR3nt: TGTGCCAGCGCGAACAGGGGGAACTATGGCTACACCTTC
CDR3aa: CASANRGNYGYTF

d_gene: NA
abundance: many
v_gene: TRBV4-3
j_gene: TRBJ1-1
CDR3nt: TGCGCCAGCAGCCAAGGGCACGGCACGGGTGAAGCTTTCTTT
CDR3aa: CASSQGHGTGEAFF

d_gene: NA
abundance: few
v_gene: TRBV5-1
j_gene: TRBJ2-6
CDR3nt: TGCGCCAGCAGCTTGATGGGCCAAGGCTCTGGGGCCAACGTCCTGACTTTC
CDR3aa: CASSLMGQGSGANVLTF

d_gene: TRBD1
abundance: many
v_gene: TRBV7-2
j_gene: TRBJ2-7
CDR3nt: TGTGCCAGCGGAATGCCGGGACAGGGGGCCCACGAGCAGTACTTC
CDR3aa: CASGMPGQGAHEQYF

d_gene: TRBD2
abundance: many
v_gene: TRBV2
j_gene: TRBJ2-1
CDR3nt: TGTGCCAGCAAAGGGACTAGCGGGAGGGCCCGGGAGCAGTTCTTC
CDR3aa: CASKGTSGRAREQFF

d_gene: NA
abundance: many
v_gene: TRBV7-2
j_gene: TRBJ2-3
CDR3nt: TGTGCCAGCAGCTTAGCCTTCCCGGCTGGAGATACGCAGTATTTT
CDR3aa: CASSLAFPAGDTQYF

d_gene: TRBD2
abundance: few
v_gene: TRBV9
j_gene: TRBJ2-2
CDR3nt: TGTGCCAGCATCGCAGGGCTAGCGGGAGAACCCGGGGAGCTGTTTTTT
CDR3aa: CASIAGLAGEPGELFF

d_gene: NA
abundance: many
v_gene: TRBV11-2
j_gene: TRBJ2-5
CDR3nt: TGTGCCAGCAGCCCCAGGGTCGGGGAGACCCAGTACTTC
CDR3aa: CASSPRVGETQYF

d_gene: NA
abundance: NA
v_gene: TRBV20-1
j_gene: TRBJ2-7
CDR3nt: TGCAGTGCTAGAGCTCCCTTGAGGGAGAAGACGGACGAGCAGTACTTC
CDR3aa: CSARAPLREKTDEQYF

d_gene: NA
abundance: many
v_gene: TRBV7-9
j_gene: TRBJ1-1
CDR3nt: TGTGCCAGCAGCTTAGTTGAGGGGATGAACACTGAAGCTTTCTTT
CDR3aa: CASSLVEGMNTEAFF

d_gene: TRBD2
abundance: many
v_gene: TRBV12-3/TRBV12-4
j_gene: TRBJ2-7
CDR3nt: TGTGCCAGCAGTTGGACTAGCGACGCCGAGCAGTACTTC
CDR3aa: CASSWTSDAEQYF

d_gene: TRBD1
abundance: few
v_gene: TRBV7-6
j_gene: TRBJ2-6
CDR3nt: TGTGCCAGCAGCAGGACAGGGGGGGACTCTGGGGCCAACGTCCTGACTTTC
CDR3aa: CASSRTGGDSGANVLTF

d_gene: NA
abundance: many
v_gene: TRBV6-5
j_gene: TRBJ1-1
CDR3nt: TGTGCCAGCAGTTACTCTCGGGGGGCGAACACTGAAGCTTTCTTT
CDR3aa: CASSYSRGANTEAFF

d_gene: TRBD1
abundance: NA
v_gene: TRBV7-6
j_gene: TRBJ2-1
CDR3nt: TGTGCCAGCAGCTTAGATGGGCAGGGGGCATACAATGAGCAGTTCTTC
CDR3aa: CASSLDGQGAYNEQFF

d_gene: NA
abundance: NA
v_gene: TRBV5-5
j_gene: TRBJ2-4
CDR3nt: TGTGCCAGCAGCACCCCACAGGGATGGGGAAACATTCAGTACTTC
CDR3aa: CASSTPQGWGNIQYF

d_gene: NA
abundance: many
v_gene: TRBV20-1
j_gene: TRBJ1-5
CDR3nt: TGCAGTGCTAGAGAACGGGGTTGGGGCAATCAGCCCCAGCATTTT
CDR3aa: CSARERGWGNQPQHF

d_gene: TRBD2
abundance: many
v_gene: TRBV20-1
j_gene: TRBJ2-1
CDR3nt: TGCAGTGCTAGAGCCAGCGGGGGGTACAATGAGCAGTTCTTC
CDR3aa: CSARASGGYNEQFF

d_gene: NA
abundance: few
v_gene: TRBV25-1
j_gene: TRBJ1-1
CDR3nt: TGTACCAGCAGTGAATCGCGGTCTAAAGACGAAGCTTTCTTT
CDR3aa: CTSSESRSKDEAFF

d_gene: TRBD1
abundance: few
v_gene: TRBV10-3
j_gene: TRBJ2-7
CDR3nt: TGTGCCATTTGGACAGGGGGCGGGTACGAGCAGTACTTC
CDR3aa: CAIWTGGGYEQYF

d_gene: NA
abundance: NA
v_gene: TRBV6-6
j_gene: TRBJ1-1
CDR3nt: TGTGCCAGCAGTTACTCTTACCCCGAAGCTTTCTTT
CDR3aa: CASSYSYPEAFF

d_gene: TRBD1
abundance: NA
v_gene: TRBV12-3/TRBV12-4
j_gene: TRBJ1-1
CDR3nt: TGTGCCAGCACCTGGGCGGTCAGGGGGGAGACTGAAGCTTTCTTT
CDR3aa: CASTWAVRGETEAFF

d_gene: NA
abundance: many
v_gene: TRBV24-1
j_gene: TRBJ2-5
CDR3nt: TGTGCCACCAGTGACACGGACTGGGGTGAGACCCAGTACTTC
CDR3aa: CATSDTDWGETQYF

d_gene: NA
abundance: many
v_gene: TRBV7-2
j_gene: TRBJ2-3
CDR3nt: TGTGCCAGCAGCTCCTACACAGATACGCAGTATTTT
CDR3aa: CASSSYTDTQYF

d_gene: NA
abundance: NA
v_gene: TRBV9
j_gene: TRBJ2-5
CDR3nt: TGTGCCAGCAGCGGGGGGACCCTCCGGGAGACCCAGTACTTC
CDR3aa: CASSGGTLRETQYF

d_gene: TRBD1
abundance: many
v_gene: TRBV28
j_gene: TRBJ1-4
CDR3nt: TGTGCCAGCAGTTTAGGAGGGGGCAGTGAAAAACTGTTTTTT
CDR3aa: CASSLGGGSEKLFF

d_gene: NA
abundance: NA
v_gene: TRBV11-3
j_gene: TRBJ2-1
CDR3nt: TGTGCCAGCACCCTCCCCCGCTTACACAATGAGCAGTTCTTC
CDR3aa: CASTLPRLHNEQFF

d_gene: TRBD1
abundance: NA
v_gene: TRBV5-5
j_gene: TRBJ1-3
CDR3nt: TGTGCCAGCAGCCCCCGCCGGACAGGGGAAACCTCTGGAAACACCATATATTTT
CDR3aa: CASSPRRTGETSGNTIYF

d_gene: TRBD1
abundance: few
v_gene: TRBV3-1
j_gene: TRBJ1-1
CDR3nt: TGTGCCAGCAGCCAAGCCGAAGACCGGGACAGGGGGCAGTGGGGCACTGAAGCTTTCTTT
CDR3aa: CASSQAEDRDRGQWGTEAFF

d_gene: NA
abundance: few
v_gene: TRBV4-3
j_gene: TRBJ2-2
CDR3nt: TGCGCCAGCAGCCAAGAACAGGGCCTCACCGCCGGGGAGCTGTTTTTT
CDR3aa: CASSQEQGLTAGELFF

d_gene: NA
abundance: many
v_gene: TRBV12-3/TRBV12-4
j_gene: TRBJ1-2
CDR3nt: TGTGCCAGCAAAAGTACAGGGAACTATGGCTACACCTTC
CDR3aa: CASKSTGNYGYTF

d_gene: NA
abundance: many
v_gene: TRBV25-1
j_gene: TRBJ2-7
CDR3nt: TGTGCCGCGACGGCTAGATCCAGCCCCTACGAGCAGTACTTC
CDR3aa: CAATARSSPYEQYF

d_gene: NA
abundance: NA
v_gene: TRBV20-1
j_gene: TRBJ2-3
CDR3nt: TGCAGTGTGTGGGCGGCGGCCACAGATACGCAGTATTTT
CDR3aa: CSVWAAATDTQYF

d_gene: NA
abundance: NA
v_gene: TRBV20-1
j_gene: TRBJ2-2
CDR3nt: TGCAGTGCTAGAATTCTAGAGGGCCATACCGGGGAGCTGTTTTTT
CDR3aa: CSARILEGHTGELFF

d_gene: NA
abundance: many
v_gene: TRBV2
j_gene: TRBJ1-5
CDR3nt: TGTGCCAGCAGGGCAGACTATAGCAATCAGCCCCAGCATTTT
CDR3aa: CASRADYSNQPQHF

d_gene: TRBD1
abundance: many
v_gene: TRBV19
j_gene: TRBJ1-5
CDR3nt: TGTGCCAGTAGTACCGGGACAGGGGGTCAGCCCCAGCATTTT
CDR3aa: CASSTGTGGQPQHF

d_gene: NA
abundance: NA
v_gene: TRBV6-1
j_gene: TRBJ1-4
CDR3nt: TGTGCCAGCAACGGGGCCCTAGGGGAAAAACTGTTTTTT
CDR3aa: CASNGALGEKLFF

d_gene: NA
abundance: NA
v_gene: TRBV19
j_gene: TRBJ1-5
CDR3nt: TGTGCCAGTAGGTCCCTCGGGGCGTCCGGTCAGCCCCAGCATTTT
CDR3aa: CASRSLGASGQPQHF

d_gene: TRBD2
abundance: few
v_gene: TRBV7-6
j_gene: TRBJ2-1
CDR3nt: TGTGCCAGCAGTAACTCCGGGACTAGCGGGAGTCGCAATGAGCAGTTCTTC
CDR3aa: CASSNSGTSGSRNEQFF

d_gene: NA
abundance: NA
v_gene: TRBV4-2
j_gene: TRBJ2-2
CDR3nt: TGTGCCAGCAGCCAAGTAGGGGCCGGGGAGCTGTTTTTT
CDR3aa: CASSQVGAGELFF

d_gene: NA
abundance: once
v_gene: TRBV3-1
j_gene: TRBJ2-3
CDR3nt: TGTGCCAGCAGCCGCTCGCCGCCCGAGACAGATACGCAGTATTTT
CDR3aa: CASSRSPPETDTQYF

d_gene: TRBD1
abundance: few
v_gene: TRBV12-3/TRBV12-4
j_gene: TRBJ1-6
CDR3nt: TGTGCCAGCAGTTTAGCCGGGACAGGGTATAATTCACCCCTCCACTTT
CDR3aa: CASSLAGTGYNSPLHF

d_gene: TRBD1
abundance: few
v_gene: TRBV7-2
j_gene: TRBJ1-5
CDR3nt: TGTGCCAGCAGCCAACGGACAGGTAATCAGCCCCAGCATTTT
CDR3aa: CASSQRTGNQPQHF

d_gene: TRBD1
abundance: many
v_gene: TRBV12-3/TRBV12-4
j_gene: TRBJ1-1
CDR3nt: TGTGCCAGCAGTCATACAGGGGGGAACACTGAAGCTTTCTTT
CDR3aa: CASSHTGGNTEAFF

d_gene: NA
abundance: NA
v_gene: TRBV20-1
j_gene: TRBJ2-3
CDR3nt: TGCAGTGCTAGAAAAACTAGCTCAGATACGCAGTATTTT
CDR3aa: CSARKTSSDTQYF

d_gene: TRBD2
abundance: NA
v_gene: TRBV5-1
j_gene: TRBJ2-3
CDR3nt: TGCGCCAGCAGCTCACTAGCGGGAGAGGGGAGGGGAGATACGCAGTATTTT
CDR3aa: CASSSLAGEGRGDTQYF

d_gene: TRBD1
abundance: many
v_gene: TRBV7-2
j_gene: TRBJ2-3
CDR3nt: TGTGCCAGCAGCTCGACAGGGAGTCGGGCAGATACGCAGTATTTT
CDR3aa: CASSSTGSRADTQYF

d_gene: TRBD2
abundance: NA
v_gene: TRBV6-2/TRBV6-3
j_gene: TRBJ2-1
CDR3nt: TGTGCCAGCAGAGTTCTAGCGGGGATGGGGGAGCAGTTCTTC
CDR3aa: CASRVLAGMGEQFF

d_gene: TRBD1
abundance: many
v_gene: TRBV27
j_gene: TRBJ1-5
CDR3nt: TGTGCCAGCAGGCCGGGACAGGGGTTTGGTCAGCCCCAGCATTTT
CDR3aa: CASRPGQGFGQPQHF